Listed below are T cell receptor beta chains from one sample, sequenced in a study of cytomegalovirus exposure and HLA in healthy donors. This table comes from immunoSEQ multiplex PCR, and its TCRdb copy is limited to in-frame clones, with some not included. Of 100,000 to 130,000 clones listed, 81% were seen once; the top ten hold about 2.2%. The sequenced sample was PBMCs. The source is a man aged 25-40 years in good health and CMV-seronegative. The CDR3 runs from the conserved cysteine through the conserved F or W. The D gene is left open where the match is weak. Clone size, where shown, is once, few, many, or a class for clones that have expanded.

NA	NA	TRBV15	TRBJ2-2	TGTGCCACCAGCAGATCCCATGGGGCCACCGGGGAGCTGTTTTTT	CATSRSHGATGELFF
NA	NA	TRBV11-2	TRBJ1-1	TGTGCCAGCAGCTTGAAATCCGGTGGCACTGAAGCTTTCTTT	CASSLKSGGTEAFF
NA	NA	TRBV5-8	TRBJ2-3	TGTGCCAGCAGCTTGGTAGCCGTTACTGCAGATACGCAGTATTTT	CASSLVAVTADTQYF
TRBD2	NA	TRBV6-5	TRBJ2-7	TGTGCCAGCAGTTACGGGATAGCGGGGAGCGAGCAGTACTTC	CASSYGIAGSEQYF
NA	NA	TRBV5-1	TRBJ1-4	TGCGCCAGCAGCTCGGAGGGGCATAATGAAAAACTGTTTTTT	CASSSEGHNEKLFF
NA	NA	TRBV5-1	TRBJ2-7	TGCGCCAGCAGCTTGGTACAGGCTAGGTACGAGCAGTACTTC	CASSLVQARYEQYF
TRBD1	NA	TRBV7-6	TRBJ1-6	TGTGCCAGCAGCTTAAGGGACAGGGGATCAAAGGATTCACCCCTCCACTTT	CASSLRDRGSKDSPLHF
NA	NA	TRBV5-4	TRBJ1-2	TGTGCCAGCAGCCGAAGTATCCCAGGGGCCTATGGCTACACCTTC	CASSRSIPGAYGYTF
TRBD2	few	TRBV6-4	TRBJ2-1	TGTGCCAGCAGTGGACTAGCGGGAGGCAATGAGCAGTTCTTC	CASSGLAGGNEQFF
NA	NA	TRBV1	TRBJ1-2	TGCACCAGCAGCCCGAATATCGACAGGGGGTGTGGGCCCTATGGCTACACCTTC	CTSSPNIDRGCGPYGYTF
NA	NA	TRBV6-1	TRBJ1-2	TGTGCCAGCAGTGAAGCTGCGGACAGCAGTGATGGCTACACCTTC	CASSEAADSSDGYTF
NA	NA	TRBV7-9	TRBJ1-4	TGTGCCAGCAGCCCGAGGGCGGCTGGGGTTAATGAAAAACTGTTTTTT	CASSPRAAGVNEKLFF
NA	NA	TRBV5-1	TRBJ2-3	TGCGCCAGCAGCTTGGAAATAAGCACAGATACGCAGTATTTT	CASSLEISTDTQYF
NA	NA	TRBV27	TRBJ2-1	TGTGCCAGCAGTTTTCAGGGGTACAATGAGCAGTTCTTC	CASSFQGYNEQFF
NA	NA	TRBV11-2	TRBJ1-2	TGTGCCAGCAGCCAACAGAGGGTTTATGGCTACACCTTC	CASSQQRVYGYTF
NA	once	TRBV11-3	TRBJ2-1	TGTGCCAGCAGCTTAGGGGGGCCGGGGTATGAGCAGTTCTTC	CASSLGGPGYEQFF
TRBD1	NA	TRBV5-5	TRBJ1-5	TGTGCCAGCAGTCTGGGCGGGACAGGGGGTCATCAGCCCCAGCATTTT	CASSLGGTGGHQPQHF
NA	NA	TRBV20-1	TRBJ1-1	TGCAGTGCCAGGGGACGGGGTGAAGCTTTCTTT	CSARGRGEAFF
TRBD1	NA	TRBV30	TRBJ1-2	TGTGCCTGGAGTGTAGGAGGGGGCAACTATGGCTACACCTTC	CAWSVGGGNYGYTF
NA	NA	TRBV29-1	TRBJ1-1	TGCAGCGCGGGACACAACACTGAAGCTTTCTTT	CSAGHNTEAFF
TRBD1	NA	TRBV18	TRBJ2-7	TGTGCCAGCTCACCAGGGACAGGGTTATCATACGAGCAGTACTTC	CASSPGTGLSYEQYF
NA	NA	TRBV7-2	TRBJ2-7	TGTGCCAGCAGCTTAAGAGGCGGGACGGCATCCTACGAGCAGTACTTC	CASSLRGGTASYEQYF
NA	NA	TRBV4-1	TRBJ2-1	TGCGCCAGCAGCCAAGGACTCACCCAGGGCTCCTACAATGAGCAGTTCTTC	CASSQGLTQGSYNEQFF
NA	NA	TRBV10-2	TRBJ1-6	TGCGCCAGTATGAGCTCCTATAATTCACCCCTCCACTTT	CASMSSYNSPLHF
NA	NA	TRBV6-1	TRBJ1-1	TGTGCCAGCATACTCACAGATAACACTGAAGCTTTCTTT	CASILTDNTEAFF
TRBD2	few	TRBV7-9	TRBJ2-2	TGTGCCAGCAGCTTACTAGCGGGGTCCAACACCGGGGAGCTGTTTTTT	CASSLLAGSNTGELFF
TRBD2	once	TRBV30	TRBJ2-3	TGTGCCTGGGGGACTAGCGGCACAGATACGCAGTATTTT	CAWGTSGTDTQYF
TRBD1	once	TRBV6-4	TRBJ1-2	TGTGCCAGCAGTGAAGCCCAGGGGGCTCGTCGTGGCTACACCTTC	CASSEAQGARRGYTF